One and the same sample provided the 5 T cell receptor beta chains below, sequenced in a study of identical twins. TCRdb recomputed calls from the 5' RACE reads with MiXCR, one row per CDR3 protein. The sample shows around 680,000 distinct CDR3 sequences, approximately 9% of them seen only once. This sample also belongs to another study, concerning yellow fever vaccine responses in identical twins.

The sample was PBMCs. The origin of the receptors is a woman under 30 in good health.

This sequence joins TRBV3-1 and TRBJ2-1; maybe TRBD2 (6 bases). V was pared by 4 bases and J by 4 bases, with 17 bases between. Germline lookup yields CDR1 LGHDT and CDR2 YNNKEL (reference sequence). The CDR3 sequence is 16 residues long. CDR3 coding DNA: TGTGCCAGCAGCCCCAGCGGAGGGCTATCTTACAATGAGCAGTTCTTC. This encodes CASSPSGGLSYNEQFF.

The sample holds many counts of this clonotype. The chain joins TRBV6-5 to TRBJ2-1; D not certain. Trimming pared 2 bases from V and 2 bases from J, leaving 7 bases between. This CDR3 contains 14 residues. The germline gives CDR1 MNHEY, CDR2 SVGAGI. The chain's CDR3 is CASSYGLAYNEQFF. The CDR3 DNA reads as TGTGCCAGCAGTTACGGGCTGGCCTACAATGAGCAGTTCTTC.

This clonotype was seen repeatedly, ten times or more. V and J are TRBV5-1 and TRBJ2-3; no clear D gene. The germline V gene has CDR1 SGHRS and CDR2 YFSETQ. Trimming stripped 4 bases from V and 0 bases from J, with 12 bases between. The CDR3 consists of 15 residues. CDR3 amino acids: CASSEAGPSTDTQYF. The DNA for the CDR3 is TGCGCCAGCAGCGAGGCAGGTCCTAGCACAGATACGCAGTATTTT.

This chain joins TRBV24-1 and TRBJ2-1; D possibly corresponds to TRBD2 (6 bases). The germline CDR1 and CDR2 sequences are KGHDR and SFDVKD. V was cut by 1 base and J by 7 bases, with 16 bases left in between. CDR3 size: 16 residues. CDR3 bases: TGTGCCACCAGTGATTTAGGAGGGCGGGACCTTAATGAGCAGTTCTTC. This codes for CATSDLGGRDLNEQFF.

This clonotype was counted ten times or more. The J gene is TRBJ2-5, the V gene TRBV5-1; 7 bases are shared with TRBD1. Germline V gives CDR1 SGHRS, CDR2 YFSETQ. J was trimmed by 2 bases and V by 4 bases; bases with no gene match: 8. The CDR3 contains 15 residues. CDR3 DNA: TGCGCCAGCAGCATTGGCCCGGGACAGCAAGAGACCCAGTACTTC. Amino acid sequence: CASSIGPGQQETQYF.